This T cell receptor beta chain was identified in a study of glioma-infiltrating T cells. Whole-study findings and limits: Non-neoplastic patients had below-expected tissue-blood divergence, while all gliomas exceeded expectation. Very few CDR3 sequences were shared between tissue and blood.

A word on this clonotype: The antigen remains unidentified.

Using RNA template, CDR3s of TCR alpha and beta were amplified with iRepertoire arm-PCR. Tissue mRNA or PBMC total RNA, 100-400 ng, went into one-step reverse transcription and amplification. TCRdb reanalysed the multiplex PCR reads using MiXCR and keeps one entry per CDR3 protein. The data hold roughly 100,000 distinct CDR3 sequences, with roughly 40% observed a single time. CDR1 is MDHEN and CDR2 is SYDVKM in the germline V gene. V gave up 6 bases and J gave up 5 bases, with 17 bases separating them. The CDR3 runs 15 residues. The sample taken for sequencing was glioma tissue, nonneoplastic brain tissue, or PBMCs (not recorded which). This sequence joins TRBV28 and TRBJ1-3; tentatively, D is TRBD1 (6 bases). The source of this sequence is a human donor with low-grade glioma or glioblastoma, undergoing nonglioma brain surgery, or in good health (not recorded which). The CDR3 protein is CASSVGGTPRNTIYF. The CDR3 DNA is TGTGCCAGCAGCGTCGGAGGGACACCGAGAAACACCATATATTTT.